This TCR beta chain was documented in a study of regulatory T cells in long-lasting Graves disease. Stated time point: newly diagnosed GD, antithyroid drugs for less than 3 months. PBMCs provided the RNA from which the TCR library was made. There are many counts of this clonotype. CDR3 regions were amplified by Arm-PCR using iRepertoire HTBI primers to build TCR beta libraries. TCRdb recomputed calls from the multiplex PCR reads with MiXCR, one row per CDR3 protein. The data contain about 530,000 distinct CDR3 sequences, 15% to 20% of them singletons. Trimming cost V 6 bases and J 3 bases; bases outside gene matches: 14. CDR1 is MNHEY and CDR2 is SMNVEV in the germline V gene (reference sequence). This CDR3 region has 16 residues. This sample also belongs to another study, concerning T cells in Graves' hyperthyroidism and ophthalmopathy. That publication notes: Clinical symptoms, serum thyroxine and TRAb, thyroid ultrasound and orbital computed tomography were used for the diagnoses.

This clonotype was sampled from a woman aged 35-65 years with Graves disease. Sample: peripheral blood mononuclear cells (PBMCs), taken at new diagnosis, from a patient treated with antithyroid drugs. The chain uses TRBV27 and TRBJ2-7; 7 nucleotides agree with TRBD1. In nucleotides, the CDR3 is TGTGCCAGCAGAATGGGACAGAGCCCTACCTTCTACGAGCAGTACTTC. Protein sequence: CASRMGQSPTFYEQYF.